The clone carrying this TCR beta chain was detected only once. This table comes from immunoSEQ multiplex PCR, and its TCRdb copy is limited to in-frame clones, with some not included. The data contain some 300,000 clones, around nine tenths of them singletons. These data originate in a study of blood T cell repertoires in COVID-19. Whole-study context: In each case, the material was cDNA or gDNA derived from T cells, B-cell-depleted T cells, or PBMCs.

The trim removed 1 base at V and 3 bases at J, leaving 9 bases unmatched. CDR1 is SGHRS, CDR2 YFSETQ, per germline. This CDR3 is built from 17 residues. This chain connects TRBV5-1 to TRBJ1-4; 7 bases agree with TRBD1. The sample consisted of PBMCs or T cells enriched from blood (not recorded which). This receptor was obtained from a woman in her forties or fifties who had been exposed to COVID-19. This chain's CDR3 is CASSLSPPGGSNEKLFF. The CDR3 nucleotides read TGCGCCAGCAGCTTGAGTCCCCCAGGGGGATCTAATGAAAAACTGTTTTTT.